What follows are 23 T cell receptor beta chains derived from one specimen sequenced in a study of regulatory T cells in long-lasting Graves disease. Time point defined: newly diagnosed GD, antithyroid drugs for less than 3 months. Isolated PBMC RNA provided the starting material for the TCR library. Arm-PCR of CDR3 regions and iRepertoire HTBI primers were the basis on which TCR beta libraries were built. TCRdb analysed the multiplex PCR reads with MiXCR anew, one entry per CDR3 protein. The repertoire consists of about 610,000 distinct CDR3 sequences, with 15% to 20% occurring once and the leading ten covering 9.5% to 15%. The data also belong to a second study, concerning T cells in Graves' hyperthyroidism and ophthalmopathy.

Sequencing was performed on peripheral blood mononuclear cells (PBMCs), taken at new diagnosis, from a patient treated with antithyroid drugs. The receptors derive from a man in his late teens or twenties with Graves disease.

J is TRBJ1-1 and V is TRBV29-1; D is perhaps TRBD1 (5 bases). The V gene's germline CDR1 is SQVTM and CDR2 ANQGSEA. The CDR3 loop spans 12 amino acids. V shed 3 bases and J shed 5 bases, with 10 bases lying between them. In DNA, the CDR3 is TGCAGCGTTGACCAGGGCGGGACTGAAGCTTTCTTT. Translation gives CSVDQGGTEAFF.

CDR3 sequence (DNA): TGTGCCAGCAGCGTAGGTCCGGGACAGGGAGGCAATGAGCAGTTCTTC. It specifies CASSVGPGQGGNEQFF. V usage is TRBV9 and J usage is TRBJ2-1; 9 bases map to TRBD1. The V gene end was trimmed by 0 bases and the J gene end by 6 bases; junction bases not matched to a gene: 7. CDR1 is SGDLS and CDR2 is YYNGEE in the germline V gene. The CDR3 sequence is 16 residues long.

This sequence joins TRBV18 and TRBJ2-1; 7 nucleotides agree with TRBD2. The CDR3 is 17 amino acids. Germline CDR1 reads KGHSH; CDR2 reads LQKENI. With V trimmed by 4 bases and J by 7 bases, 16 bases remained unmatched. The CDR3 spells CASSLRTSSNKLNEQFF. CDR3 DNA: TGTGCCAGCTCACTCCGGACTAGTAGTAATAAGCTTAATGAGCAGTTCTTC. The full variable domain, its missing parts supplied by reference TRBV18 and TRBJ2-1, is NAGVMQNPRHLVRRRGQEARLRCSPMKGHSHVYWYRQLPEEGLKFMVYLQKENIIDESGMPKERFSAEFPKEGPSILRIQQVVRGDSAAYFCASSLRTSSNKLNEQFFGPGTRLTVL.

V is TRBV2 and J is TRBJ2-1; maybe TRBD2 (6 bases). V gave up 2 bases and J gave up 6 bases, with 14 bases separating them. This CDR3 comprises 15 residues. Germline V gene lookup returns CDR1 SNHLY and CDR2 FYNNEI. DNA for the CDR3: TGTGCCAGCAGTGAAAGCGGGCTCTCGGTCAATGAGCAGTTCTTC. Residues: CASSESGLSVNEQFF.

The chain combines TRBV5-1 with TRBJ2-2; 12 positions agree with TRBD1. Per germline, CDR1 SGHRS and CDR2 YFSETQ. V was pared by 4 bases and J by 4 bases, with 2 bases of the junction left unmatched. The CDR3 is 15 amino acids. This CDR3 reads CASSRDRGPTGELFF. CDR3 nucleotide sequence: TGCGCCAGCAGCCGGGACAGGGGGCCCACCGGGGAGCTGTTTTTT.

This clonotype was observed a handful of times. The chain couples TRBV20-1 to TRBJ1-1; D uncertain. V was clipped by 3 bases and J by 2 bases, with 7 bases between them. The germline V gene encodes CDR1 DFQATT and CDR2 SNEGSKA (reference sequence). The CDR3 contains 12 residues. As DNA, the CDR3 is TGCAGTGCTAGTCAAGTAAACACTGAAGCTTTCTTT. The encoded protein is CSASQVNTEAFF.

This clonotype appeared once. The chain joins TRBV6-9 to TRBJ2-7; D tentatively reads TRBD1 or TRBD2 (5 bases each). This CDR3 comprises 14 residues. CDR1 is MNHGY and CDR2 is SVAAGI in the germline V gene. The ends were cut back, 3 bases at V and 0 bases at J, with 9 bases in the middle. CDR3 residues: CASSYTGASYEQYF. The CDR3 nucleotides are TGTGCCAGCAGTTACACCGGGGCCTCCTACGAGCAGTACTTC.

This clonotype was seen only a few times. The CDR3 region has the DNA TGCAGTGCCGGGGGCTTAGCAGGGTCACCCTACGAGCAGTACTTC. This gives the protein CSAGGLAGSPYEQYF. The chain combines TRBV20-1 with TRBJ2-7; D may be TRBD1 or TRBD2 (6 bases each). Per germline, CDR1 DFQATT and CDR2 SNEGSKA (reference sequence). The CDR3 loop spans 15 amino acids. V lost 6 bases to trimming and J lost 2 bases, with 20 bases between them.

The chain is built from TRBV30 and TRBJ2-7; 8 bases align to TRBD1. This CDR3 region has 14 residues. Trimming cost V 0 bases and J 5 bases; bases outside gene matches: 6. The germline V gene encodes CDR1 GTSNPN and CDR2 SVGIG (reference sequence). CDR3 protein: CAWSVSGGGHEQYF. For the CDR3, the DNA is TGTGCCTGGAGTGTATCAGGGGGCGGTCACGAGCAGTACTTC.

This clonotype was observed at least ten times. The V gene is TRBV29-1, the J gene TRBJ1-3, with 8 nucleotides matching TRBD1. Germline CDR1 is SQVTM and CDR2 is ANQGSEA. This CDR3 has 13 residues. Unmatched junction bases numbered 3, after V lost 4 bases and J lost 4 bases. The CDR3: CSVGQGAGNTIYF. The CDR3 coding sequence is TGCAGCGTTGGGCAGGGGGCGGGAAACACCATATATTTT.

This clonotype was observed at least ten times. Here the CDR3 reads CASNHGGGQPQHF. The CDR3 region has the DNA TGTGCCTCGAATCATGGGGGGGGACAGCCCCAGCATTTT. The J gene is TRBJ1-5, the V gene TRBV30, with D possibly TRBD1 on 5 matching bases. The germline V gene encodes CDR1 GTSNPN and CDR2 SVGIG (reference sequence). This CDR3 contains 13 residues. V was clipped by 7 bases and J by 7 bases, with 17 bases between them.

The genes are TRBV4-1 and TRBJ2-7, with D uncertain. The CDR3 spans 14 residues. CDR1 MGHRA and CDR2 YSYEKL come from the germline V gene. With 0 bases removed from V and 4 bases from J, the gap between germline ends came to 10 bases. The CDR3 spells CASSQELQVYEQYF. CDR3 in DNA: TGCGCCAGCAGCCAAGAATTACAAGTTTACGAGCAGTACTTC.

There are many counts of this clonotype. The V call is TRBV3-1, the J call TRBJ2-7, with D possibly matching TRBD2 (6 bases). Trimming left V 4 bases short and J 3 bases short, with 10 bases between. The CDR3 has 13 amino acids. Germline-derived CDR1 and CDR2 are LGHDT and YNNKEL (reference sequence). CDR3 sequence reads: CASSPGTYYEQYF. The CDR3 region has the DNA TGTGCCAGCAGCCCCGGGACTTACTACGAGCAGTACTTC.

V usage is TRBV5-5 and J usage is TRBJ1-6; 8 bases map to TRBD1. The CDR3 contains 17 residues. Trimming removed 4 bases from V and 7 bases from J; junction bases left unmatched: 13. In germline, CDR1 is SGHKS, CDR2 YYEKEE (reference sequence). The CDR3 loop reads CASSPAGTGGPNSPLHF. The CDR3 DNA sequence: TGTGCCAGCAGCCCAGCCGGGACAGGCGGGCCAAATTCACCCCTCCACTTT.

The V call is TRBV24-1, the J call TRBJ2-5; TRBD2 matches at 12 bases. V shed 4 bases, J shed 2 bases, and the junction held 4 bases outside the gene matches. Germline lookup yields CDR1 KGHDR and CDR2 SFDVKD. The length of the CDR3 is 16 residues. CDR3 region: CATSDLTSGRQETQYF. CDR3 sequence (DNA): TGTGCCACCAGTGACCTGACTAGCGGGAGACAAGAGACCCAGTACTTC.

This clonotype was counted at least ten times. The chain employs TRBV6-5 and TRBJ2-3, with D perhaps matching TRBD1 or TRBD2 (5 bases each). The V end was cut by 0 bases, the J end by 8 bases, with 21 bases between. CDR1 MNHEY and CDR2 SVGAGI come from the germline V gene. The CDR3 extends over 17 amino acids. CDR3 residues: CASSYSWDVGGYGTQYF. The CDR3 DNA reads TGTGCCAGCAGTTACTCTTGGGACGTGGGCGGGTACGGTACGCAGTATTTT.

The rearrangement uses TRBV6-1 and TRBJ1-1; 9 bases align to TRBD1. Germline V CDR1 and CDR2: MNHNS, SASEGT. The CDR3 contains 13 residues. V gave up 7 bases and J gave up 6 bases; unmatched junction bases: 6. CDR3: CASNPDRGAEAFF. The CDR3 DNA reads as TGTGCCAGCAATCCTGACAGGGGGGCTGAAGCTTTCTTT.

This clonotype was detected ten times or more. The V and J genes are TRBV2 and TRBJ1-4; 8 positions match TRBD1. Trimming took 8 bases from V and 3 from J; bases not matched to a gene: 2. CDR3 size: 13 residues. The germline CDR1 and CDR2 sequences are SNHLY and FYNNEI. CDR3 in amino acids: CASRQGPNEKLFF. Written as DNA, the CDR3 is TGTGCCAGCCGACAGGGGCCTAATGAAAAACTGTTTTTT.

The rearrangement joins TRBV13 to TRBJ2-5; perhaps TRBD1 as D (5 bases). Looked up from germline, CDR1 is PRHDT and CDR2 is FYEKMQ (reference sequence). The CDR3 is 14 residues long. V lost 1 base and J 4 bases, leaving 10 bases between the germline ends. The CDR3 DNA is TGTGCCAGCAGCTTAGAGGGCAGGGCAGAGACCCAGTACTTC. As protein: CASSLEGRAETQYF.

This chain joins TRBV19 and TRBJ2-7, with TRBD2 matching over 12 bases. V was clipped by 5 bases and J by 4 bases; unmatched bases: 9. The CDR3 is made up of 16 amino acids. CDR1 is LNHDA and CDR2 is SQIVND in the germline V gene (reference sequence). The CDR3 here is CASSPGLAGSGYEQYF. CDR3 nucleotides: TGTGCCAGTAGTCCCGGACTAGCGGGAAGTGGTTACGAGCAGTACTTC.

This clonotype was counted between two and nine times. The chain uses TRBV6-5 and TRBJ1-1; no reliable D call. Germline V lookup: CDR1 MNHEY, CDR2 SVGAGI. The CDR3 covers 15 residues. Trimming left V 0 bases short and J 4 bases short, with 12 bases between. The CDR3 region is CASSYSLRGATEAFF. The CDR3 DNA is TGTGCCAGCAGTTACTCTCTCCGAGGAGCCACTGAAGCTTTCTTT.

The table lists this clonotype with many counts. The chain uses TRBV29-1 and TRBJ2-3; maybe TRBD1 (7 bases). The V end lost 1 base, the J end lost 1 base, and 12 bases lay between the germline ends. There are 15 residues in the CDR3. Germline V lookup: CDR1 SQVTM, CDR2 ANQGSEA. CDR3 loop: CSVEVARGGTDTQYF. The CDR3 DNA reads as TGCAGCGTTGAAGTGGCCAGGGGGGGCACAGATACGCAGTATTTT.

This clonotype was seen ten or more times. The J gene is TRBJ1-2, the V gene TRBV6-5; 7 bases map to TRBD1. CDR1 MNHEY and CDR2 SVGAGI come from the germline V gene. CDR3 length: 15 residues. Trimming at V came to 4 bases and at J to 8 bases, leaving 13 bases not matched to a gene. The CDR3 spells CASSSPSAGGGGYTF. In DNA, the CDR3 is TGTGCCAGCAGTTCCCCCTCCGCAGGGGGGGGGGGCTACACCTTC.